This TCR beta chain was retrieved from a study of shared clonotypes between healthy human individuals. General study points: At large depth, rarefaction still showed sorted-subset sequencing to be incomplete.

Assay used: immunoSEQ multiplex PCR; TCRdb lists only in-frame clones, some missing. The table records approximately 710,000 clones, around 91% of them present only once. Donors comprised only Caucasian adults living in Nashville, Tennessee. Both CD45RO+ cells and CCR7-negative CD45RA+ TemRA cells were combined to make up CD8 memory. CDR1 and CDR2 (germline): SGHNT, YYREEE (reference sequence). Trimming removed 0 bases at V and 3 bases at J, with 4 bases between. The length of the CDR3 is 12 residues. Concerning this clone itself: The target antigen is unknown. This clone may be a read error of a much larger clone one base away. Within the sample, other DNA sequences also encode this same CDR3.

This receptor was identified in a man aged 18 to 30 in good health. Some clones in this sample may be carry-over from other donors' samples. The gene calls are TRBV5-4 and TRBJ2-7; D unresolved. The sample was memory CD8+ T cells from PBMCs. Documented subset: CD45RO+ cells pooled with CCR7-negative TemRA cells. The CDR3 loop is CASSLGGYEQYF. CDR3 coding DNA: TGTGCCAGCAGCTTGGGCGGCTACGAGCAGTACTTC.